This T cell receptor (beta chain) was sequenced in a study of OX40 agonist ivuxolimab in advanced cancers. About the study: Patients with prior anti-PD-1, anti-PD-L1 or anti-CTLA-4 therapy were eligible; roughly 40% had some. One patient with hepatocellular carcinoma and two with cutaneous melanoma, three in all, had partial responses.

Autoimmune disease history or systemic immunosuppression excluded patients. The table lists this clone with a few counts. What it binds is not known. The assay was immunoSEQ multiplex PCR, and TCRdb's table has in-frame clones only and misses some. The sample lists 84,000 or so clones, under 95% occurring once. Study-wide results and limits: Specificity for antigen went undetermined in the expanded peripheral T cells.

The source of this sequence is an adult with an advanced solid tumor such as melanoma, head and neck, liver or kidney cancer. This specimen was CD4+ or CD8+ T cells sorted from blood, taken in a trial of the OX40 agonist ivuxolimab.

The CDR3 loop reads CASSYSGLNTQYF. CDR3 sequence (DNA): TGTGCCAGCAGTTACTCTGGTCTAAATACGCAGTATTTT. The chain uses TRBV6-5 and TRBJ2-3; D is unclear. Trimming cost V 0 bases and J 7 bases, with 8 bases left between them. The germline V gene has CDR1 MNHEY and CDR2 SVGAGI. The CDR3 spans 13 residues.